The 26 T cell receptor beta chains below were found in one sample sequenced in a study of blood T cells in healthy people across ages. The authors ran a second PCR of 7 to 11 cycles using a sample-barcoded 5' primer and a J-beta primer mix. Using its own MiXCR run on the 5' RACE reads, TCRdb lists one record per CDR3 protein. The sample holds about 570,000 distinct CDR3 sequences, 25% to 30% seen once. Source material: blood. These receptors were obtained from a woman between 65 and 79 years old in good health.

This chain links TRBV5-6 with TRBJ2-5, with D perhaps assigned TRBD1 or TRBD2 (5 bases each). The DNA end is more similar to TRBJ2-1, so the J call may be wrong. CDR1 and CDR2 from the germline V gene are SGHDT and YYEEEE. The CDR3 totals 13 residues. CDR3 region: CASSHGTANEQFF. The CDR3 region has the DNA TGTGCCAGCAGTCACGGGACCGCCAATGAGCAGTTCTTC.

This clonotype showed up just a few times. The rearrangement uses TRBV7-3 and TRBJ2-5; D is ambiguous. This CDR3 spans 13 amino acids. Deletions cut 0 bases from V and 3 bases from J, with 5 bases between. Germline V gives CDR1 SGHTA, CDR2 FQGTGA. The CDR3 spells CASSLTPEETQYF. CDR3 sequence (DNA): TGTGCCAGCAGCTTAACTCCAGAAGAGACCCAGTACTTC.

The chain recombines TRBV3-1 with TRBJ2-1; possible D gene TRBD1, 5 bases. The germline CDR1 and CDR2 sequences are LGHDT and YNNKEL (reference sequence). Trimming took 0 bases from V and 8 from J, leaving 14 bases between them. CDR3 length: 15 amino acids. For the CDR3, the DNA is TGTGCCAGCAGCCAAGAACCGCAGGGATGGCATGAGCAGTTCTTC. Amino acid sequence: CASSQEPQGWHEQFF.

This clonotype was recorded a few times. V and J are TRBV27 and TRBJ2-7; 11 nucleotides align to TRBD1. CDR1 is MNHEY, CDR2 SMNVEV, per germline (reference sequence). Trimming took 6 bases from V and 4 from J; bases not matched to a gene: 14. The CDR3 contains 17 residues. CDR3 residues: CASSSWVGTGGGYEQYF. The DNA of the CDR3 is TGTGCCAGCAGCTCCTGGGTCGGGACAGGGGGAGGGTACGAGCAGTACTTC.

This clonotype has a handful of counts. This chain links TRBV7-2 with TRBJ2-5; 10 bases line up with TRBD2. The J call is uncertain, as TRBJ2-1 better fits the DNA end. The CDR3 extends over 15 amino acids. Germline CDR1 and CDR2: SGHTA and FQGNSA. The CDR3 region is CASSPWASGGNEQFF. CDR3 coding DNA: TGTGCCAGCAGCCCGTGGGCTAGCGGGGGTAATGAGCAGTTCTTC.

This clonotype showed up many times. V gene TRBV12-3 or TRBV12-4 combines with J gene TRBJ1-1; D is possibly TRBD1 (6 bases). The CDR3 spans 15 residues. V was pared by 5 bases and J by 0 bases, with 13 bases between. For the CDR3, the DNA is TGTGCCAGCAGTCGACGGACAGCTATGAACACTGAAGCTTTCTTT. It specifies CASSRRTAMNTEAFF.

This chain uses TRBV28 with TRBJ2-7; 7 bases match TRBD1. The DNA end is more similar to TRBJ2-5, so the J call may be wrong. The CDR3 spans 15 residues. Germline V gene sequence: CDR1 MDHEN, CDR2 SYDVKM. The CDR3 reads CASSKGASPQETQYF. In DNA form, the CDR3 reads TGTGCCAGCAGTAAGGGGGCGTCCCCCCAAGAGACCCAGTACTTC.

In this sample, this clonotype turned up a few times. V is TRBV20-1 and J is TRBJ2-2; D might be TRBD1 or TRBD2, each matching 5 bases. Germline assignment: CDR1 DFQATT and CDR2 SNEGSKA (reference sequence). V was shortened by 6 bases and J by 2 bases, with 10 bases between the two germline ends. This CDR3 has 13 amino acids. The CDR3 loop is CSAGGGNTGELFF. CDR3 in DNA: TGCAGTGCCGGTGGGGGAAACACCGGGGAGCTGTTTTTT.

This clonotype was counted a few times. The chain uses TRBV20-1 and TRBJ1-4, with D unresolved. V was pared by 1 base and J by 7 bases, with 13 bases between. The length of the CDR3 is 14 residues. Germline lookup yields CDR1 DFQATT and CDR2 SNEGSKA (reference sequence). CDR3 DNA: TGCAGTGCTAGAGGGTCCTTAGGAGGTGAAAAACTGTTTTTT. Translated: CSARGSLGGEKLFF.

This chain links TRBV7-9 with TRBJ2-7; D gene unclear. This CDR3 comprises 12 residues. V was trimmed by 5 bases and J by 3 bases, leaving 8 bases between them. Germline CDR1 is SEHNR and CDR2 is FQNEAQ (reference sequence). The CDR3 DNA is TGTGCCAGCAGCCCACGCAACTACGAGCAGTACTTC. Translating gives CASSPRNYEQYF.

The rearrangement joins TRBV7-3 to TRBJ1-2; weak D call: TRBD1 (6 bases). Germline CDR1 SGHTA, CDR2 FQGTGA. With 3 bases removed from V and 8 bases from J, the gap between germline ends came to 16 bases. This CDR3 is built from 14 residues. This CDR3 is CASSLDSQGVGYTF. The CDR3, as DNA: TGTGCCAGCAGCTTGGACAGCCAAGGGGTGGGCTACACCTTC.

The rearrangement joins TRBV30 to TRBJ2-3, with D hard to call. Between the trimmed V and J ends, which lost 3 bases and 5 bases, there was a span of 6 bases. Germline values: CDR1 GTSNPN, CDR2 SVGIG (reference sequence). The CDR3 spans 11 residues. The CDR3 loop is CAWSDLDTQYF. CDR3 DNA: TGTGCCTGGAGCGATTTAGATACGCAGTATTTT.

The chain has TRBV20-1 and TRBJ2-1, with 14 positions matching TRBD2. Germline values: CDR1 DFQATT, CDR2 SNEGSKA (reference sequence). This CDR3 has 17 amino acids. V dropped 5 bases and J dropped 4; count of bases not matched to a gene: 10. CDR3 sequence reads: CSAPGTSGGKWYNEQFF. The CDR3 nucleotides are TGCAGTGCTCCCGGGACTAGCGGGGGCAAATGGTACAATGAGCAGTTCTTC.

The chain has TRBV10-3 and TRBJ2-5; the D gene is possibly TRBD2 (5 bases). Germline V gene data show CDR1 as ENHRY and CDR2 as SYGVKD. V dropped 10 bases and J dropped 5 bases, with 26 bases sitting between them. The CDR3 loop spans 16 amino acids. The CDR3 sequence is CATDPNPGYLQETQYF. CDR3 nucleotides: TGTGCCACCGACCCGAACCCGGGGTACCTCCAGGAGACCCAGTACTTC.

This clonotype was found many times. The chain carries TRBV14 and TRBJ1-2; a possible D gene is TRBD1 (6 bases). The CDR3 contains 14 residues. The germline gives CDR1 SGHDN, CDR2 FVKESK. V was trimmed by 7 bases and J by 4 bases, leaving 16 bases between them. This CDR3 is CASMAQQGSYGYTF. CDR3 DNA sequence: TGTGCCAGCATGGCACAACAGGGCTCCTATGGCTACACCTTC.

This clonotype was found a few times. The chain has TRBV5-1 and TRBJ2-5; TRBD2 matches at 10 bases. Germline values: CDR1 SGHRS, CDR2 YFSETQ. This CDR3 has 16 amino acids. V was clipped by 4 bases and J by 2 bases; unmatched bases: 8. The CDR3 protein is CASSGALAGFQETQYF. CDR3 in DNA: TGCGCCAGCAGCGGAGCACTAGCGGGGTTTCAAGAGACCCAGTACTTC.

The chain employs TRBV29-1 and TRBJ1-1; unclear D gene. Between the trimmed V and J ends, which lost 1 base and 3 bases, there was a span of 15 bases. The CDR3 totals 15 residues. Germline V gene data show CDR1 as SQVTM and CDR2 as ANQGSEA. CDR3 in amino acids: CSVEVSRPGDTEAFF. The CDR3, as DNA: TGCAGCGTTGAAGTCTCTAGACCCGGGGACACTGAAGCTTTCTTT.

Here the CDR3 reads CSALLQGIGQPQHF. The CDR3 bases are TGCAGTGCGCTCCTACAGGGGATCGGACAGCCCCAGCATTTT. J is TRBJ1-5 and V is TRBV20-1, with TRBD1 matching over 7 bases. There are 14 residues in the CDR3. In germline, CDR1 is DFQATT, CDR2 SNEGSKA (reference sequence). The J segment lost 7 bases and the V segment lost 6 bases, leaving 12 bases of the junction unmatched.

V gene TRBV4-2 combines with J gene TRBJ1-2, with D hard to call. The length of the CDR3 is 15 residues. Germline CDR1 and CDR2: LGHNA and YNFKEQ. With 0 bases removed from V and 3 bases from J, the gap between germline ends came to 11 bases. As DNA, the CDR3 is TGTGCCAGCAGCCAAGATTATACGGATGACTATGGCTACACCTTC. Translation: CASSQDYTDDYGYTF.

The genes are TRBV12-3 or TRBV12-4 and TRBJ2-3, with TRBD1 identical over 9 bases. The trim removed 4 bases at V and 2 bases at J, leaving 4 bases unmatched. The CDR3 covers 15 residues. The CDR3 region has the DNA TGTGCCAGCAGTTACGGGGACAGGGCCACAGATACGCAGTATTTT. It translates to CASSYGDRATDTQYF.

The rearrangement links TRBV29-1 to TRBJ1-1; TRBD1 matches at 8 bases. The germline gives CDR1 SQVTM, CDR2 ANQGSEA. J gave up 1 base and V 6 bases, and 7 bases lay outside the gene matches. There are 14 residues in the CDR3. The CDR3 is CSVQRGTGNTEAFF. CDR3 in DNA: TGCAGCGTCCAAAGGGGGACAGGGAACACTGAAGCTTTCTTT.

In nucleotides, the CDR3 is TGCAGTGCTAGTCCCTCACAGGGGAATGAGCAGTTCTTC. Amino acid sequence: CSASPSQGNEQFF. The chain links TRBV20-1 to TRBJ2-1; the match to TRBD1 covers 7 bases. The CDR3 is made up of 13 amino acids. The J segment lost 7 bases and the V segment lost 3 bases, leaving 6 bases of the junction unmatched. CDR1 DFQATT and CDR2 SNEGSKA come from the germline V gene (reference sequence).

The V gene is TRBV20-1, the J gene TRBJ2-3; D gene uncertain. The CDR3 totals 12 residues. CDR1 DFQATT and CDR2 SNEGSKA come from the germline V gene (reference sequence). The V end lost 6 bases, the J end lost 0 bases, and 7 bases lay between the germline ends. The CDR3 region has the DNA TGCAGTGCCCCGCCCAGCACAGATACGCAGTATTTT. It encodes CSAPPSTDTQYF.

The V and J genes are TRBV3-1 and TRBJ2-7; TRBD2 is a possible D gene (7 bases). Germline lookup yields CDR1 LGHDT and CDR2 YNNKEL (reference sequence). With 0 bases removed from V and 5 bases from J, the gap between germline ends came to 11 bases. The CDR3 runs to 14 residues. CDR3 DNA: TGTGCCAGCAGCCAAGAAGGGGGGGGAGACGAGCAGTACTTC. This gives the protein CASSQEGGGDEQYF.

The gene calls are TRBV30 and TRBJ1-2; possibly TRBD1 for D (5 bases). This CDR3 is 14 amino acids long. V was cut by 1 base and J by 4 bases, with 13 bases left in between. Germline CDR1 GTSNPN, CDR2 SVGIG (reference sequence). CDR3 coding DNA: TGTGCCTGGAGTGAAGCTGGGGACGCCTATGGCTACACCTTC. It encodes CAWSEAGDAYGYTF.

In this sample, this clonotype turned up a few times. V gene TRBV20-1 combines with J gene TRBJ1-3; possible D gene TRBD1, 5 bases. Germline V CDR1 and CDR2: DFQATT, SNEGSKA (reference sequence). V gave up 3 bases and J gave up 1 base, with 10 bases separating them. The CDR3 loop spans 14 amino acids. CDR3 coding DNA: TGCAGTGCTAGGATTCAGGGATCTGGAAACACCATATATTTT. It translates to CSARIQGSGNTIYF.